These T cell receptor beta chains were read from a single sample in a study of blood T cells in healthy people across ages. TCRdb called the 5' RACE reads again in MiXCR, with one record for every CDR3 protein. The table records fewer than 900,000 distinct CDR3 sequences, 35% to 45% of them present only once. Source material: blood. Receptor source: an older woman in good health. Both conserved end residues are part of each CDR3. Fields, in order: V gene, clone size, D gene, CDR3 length, J gene, CDR3 DNA, CDR3 protein. D genes are given only for firm matches. Only part of the rows carry a size: once, few, many, or a class if the clone is expanded.

TRBV5-4	-	TRBD2	15	TRBJ2-5	TGTGCCACCAGGACTAGCGGGGGGTACCAAGAGACCCAGTACTTC	CATRTSGGYQETQYF
TRBV6-2/TRBV6-3	many	-	18	TRBJ2-1	TGTGCCAGCAGTCATGCCTTAGGACGAGGCGCAGGGGTGGATGAGCAGTTCTTC	CASSHALGRGAGVDEQFF
TRBV6-1	few	-	13	TRBJ1-5	TGTGCCAGCAGTGAATGGAGCAATCAGCCCCAGCATTTT	CASSEWSNQPQHF
TRBV12-3/TRBV12-4	-	-	13	TRBJ2-5	TGTGCCAGCATCTCCCCTTGGGAGGAGACCCAGTACTTC	CASISPWEETQYF
TRBV7-3	-	TRBD1	13	TRBJ1-1	TGTGCCAGCAGCTTTCAGGGGGTGACTGAAGCTTTCTTT	CASSFQGVTEAFF
TRBV3-1	-	-	17	TRBJ2-7	TGTGCCAGCAGCCCCCCTGGGCTAGCCCGAGTCGCCTACGAGCAGTACTTC	CASSPPGLARVAYEQYF
TRBV12-3/TRBV12-4	few	-	14	TRBJ2-1	TGTGCCAGCACCGACTCGAGCTCCTACAATGAGCAGTTCTTC	CASTDSSSYNEQFF
TRBV2	-	-	13	TRBJ2-1	TGTGCCAGCAGTCAGACAGGTAGCGAGACCCAGTTCTTC	CASSQTGSETQFF
TRBV28	-	-	12	TRBJ2-7	TGTGCCAGCAGTTTAAAGGTGTACGAGCAGTACTTC	CASSLKVYEQYF
TRBV2	-	-	13	TRBJ2-1	TGTGCCAGCAGTGAAGCACACTCCAATGAGCAGTTCTTC	CASSEAHSNEQFF
TRBV7-2	-	-	12	TRBJ2-1	TGTGCCAGCAGCCGACAATCTAGGGAGCAGTTCTTC	CASSRQSREQFF
TRBV5-1	-	-	16	TRBJ2-5	TGCGCCAGCAGACCCGGTCTGGGTGGAGTAAAAGAGACCCAGTACTTC	CASRPGLGGVKETQYF
TRBV7-3	-	TRBD2	15	TRBJ2-5	TGTGCCAGCAGCTCCCATAGCGGGAGAGGACAGACCCAGTACTTC	CASSSHSGRGQTQYF
TRBV12-3/TRBV12-4	few	-	13	TRBJ1-2	TGTGCCAGCAGACTCCACAGGGACCATGGCTACACCTTC	CASRLHRDHGYTF
TRBV28	-	-	14	TRBJ1-1	TGTGCCAGCAGTTTCTACGGGAAGAACACTGAAGCTTTCTTT	CASSFYGKNTEAFF
TRBV10-3	-	-	16	TRBJ1-6	TGTGCCATCAGTGAGTCGAGGGGCTCCTATAATTCACCCCTCCACTTT	CAISESRGSYNSPLHF
TRBV6-1	-	-	15	TRBJ2-3	TGTGCCAGCAGGCGGACTGACACTAGCACAGATACGCAGTATTTT	CASRRTDTSTDTQYF
TRBV6-1	-	TRBD1	13	TRBJ2-7	TGTGCCAGCAGTGGAGGACAGGGTCGGGAGCAGTACTTC	CASSGGQGREQYF
TRBV9	-	-	14	TRBJ1-5	TGTGCCAGCAGCGTAGTGGATAGCAATCAGCCCCAGCATTTT	CASSVVDSNQPQHF
TRBV20-1	-	-	13	TRBJ1-5	TGCAGTGCTAGCCGACCCGGGGGGGTTGACCAGCATTTT	CSASRPGGVDQHF
TRBV9	many	TRBD2	15	TRBJ2-1	TGTGCCAGCAGCGTCACTAGCGGGGGGGCAAATGAGCAGTTCTTC	CASSVTSGGANEQFF
TRBV29-1	-	-	14	TRBJ1-2	TGCAGCGTTGGAGACAGAAACGCTAACTATGGCCACACCTTC	CSVGDRNANYGHTF
TRBV11-3	few	TRBD2	15	TRBJ2-1	TGTGCCAGCAGCCAAGGCACTAGCGGTAGTAATGAGCAGTTCTTC	CASSQGTSGSNEQFF
TRBV29-1	-	-	13	TRBJ2-3	TGCAGCGTTGAAGTCGGGAGCGCAGATACGCAGTATTTT	CSVEVGSADTQYF
TRBV20-1	-	-	13	TRBJ2-3	TGCAGTGCTCCTAGGACCAACACAGATACGCAGTATTTT	CSAPRTNTDTQYF